This T cell receptor beta chain was found in a study of T-cell reconstitution after alpha-beta-depleted transplantation in children. It was with unique molecular identifiers that the TCRbeta library was prepared. Via MiXCR, TCRdb re-called the PCR reads, giving one row per CDR3 protein. The sample lists some 530,000 distinct CDR3 sequences, 9.5% to 15% occurring once. Many counts were recorded for this clonotype. CDR3 length: 14 residues. Germline V gene lookup returns CDR1 DFQATT and CDR2 SNEGSKA (reference sequence). V shed 6 bases and J 3 bases; nucleotides not matched to a gene: 7. The TCR was taken from a human donor who donated a stem cell graft to a child with combined immunodeficiency. The chain is built from TRBV20-1 and TRBJ2-7; TRBD1 matches at 11 bases. The sequenced sample was PBMCs from the stem cell graft donor, obtained from the stem cell graft. The CDR3 coding sequence is TGCAGTGCGACTGCGGACAGGGGGCTCTACGAGCAGTACTTC. The encoded protein is CSATADRGLYEQYF.